The present T cell receptor beta chain was sequenced within a study of blood T cell repertoires in COVID-19. Original data processing: Reference gene primer amplification yielded estimated nucleated cell counts. The assay was immunoSEQ multiplex PCR, and TCRdb's table has in-frame clones only and misses some. V and J calls and clone size follow that table, whereas D and trimming were derived from the DNA. The repertoire holds 150,000 to 200,000 clones, with 89% as singletons. Participant ages covered roughly 18 to 89 years across some 25 US areas. The germline CDR1 and CDR2 sequences are MNHNY and SVGAGI (reference sequence). V was pared by 0 bases and J by 7 bases, with 9 bases between. The CDR3 is 14 amino acids.

V gene TRBV6-6 combines with J gene TRBJ2-2; D is unresolved. The TCR was taken from a middle-aged woman with acute COVID-19. Sequencing was carried out using PBMCs or T cells enriched from blood (not recorded which). The CDR3 is CASSYSSEGGELFF. The CDR3 nucleotides are TGTGCCAGCAGTTACTCGAGCGAAGGCGGGGAGCTGTTTTTT.